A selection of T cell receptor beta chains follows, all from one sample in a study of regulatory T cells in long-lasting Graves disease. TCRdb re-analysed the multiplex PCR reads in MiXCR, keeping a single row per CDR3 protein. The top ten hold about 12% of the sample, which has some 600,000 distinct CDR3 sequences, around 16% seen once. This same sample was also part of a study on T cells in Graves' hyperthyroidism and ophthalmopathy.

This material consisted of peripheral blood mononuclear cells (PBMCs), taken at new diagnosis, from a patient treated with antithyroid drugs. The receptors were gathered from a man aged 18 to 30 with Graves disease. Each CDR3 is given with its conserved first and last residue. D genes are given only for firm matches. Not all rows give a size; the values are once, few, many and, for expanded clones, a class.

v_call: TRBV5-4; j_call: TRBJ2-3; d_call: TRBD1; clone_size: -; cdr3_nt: TGTGCCAGCAGCATAGACAGGGGAAGAACAGATACGCAGTATTTT; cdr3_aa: CASSIDRGRTDTQYF
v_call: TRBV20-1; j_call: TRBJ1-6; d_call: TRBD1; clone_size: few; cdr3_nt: TGCAGTGCCAGACAGGGCTTAAATTCACCCCTCCACTTT; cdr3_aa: CSARQGLNSPLHF
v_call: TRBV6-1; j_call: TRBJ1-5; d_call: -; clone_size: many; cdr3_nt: TGTGCCAGCAGACGTACAGGGATGGCCAATCAGCCCCAGCATTTT; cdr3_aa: CASRRTGMANQPQHF
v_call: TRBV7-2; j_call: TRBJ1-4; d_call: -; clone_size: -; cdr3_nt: TGTGCCAGCAGCCCAAACCACGCTTTTAATGAAAAACTGTTTTTT; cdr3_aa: CASSPNHAFNEKLFF
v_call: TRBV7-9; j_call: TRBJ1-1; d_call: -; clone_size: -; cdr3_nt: TGTGCCAGCAGCTTTGGGGCAGGCCCGCGCTCTGAAGCTTTCTTT; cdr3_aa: CASSFGAGPRSEAFF
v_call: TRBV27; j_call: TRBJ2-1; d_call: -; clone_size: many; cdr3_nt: TGTGCCAGCCCGTACCAGCCCGGCCTATCCTACAATGAGCAGTTCTTC; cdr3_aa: CASPYQPGLSYNEQFF
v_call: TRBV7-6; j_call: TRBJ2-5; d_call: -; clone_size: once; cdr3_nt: TGTGCCAGCAGCTTAGCCTTTATGGAGACCCAGTACTTC; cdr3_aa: CASSLAFMETQYF
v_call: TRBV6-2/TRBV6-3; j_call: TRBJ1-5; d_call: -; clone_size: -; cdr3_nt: TGTGCCAGCACCCGGGGTGGGGGGCGAGGGAATCAGCCCCAGCATTTT; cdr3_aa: CASTRGGGRGNQPQHF
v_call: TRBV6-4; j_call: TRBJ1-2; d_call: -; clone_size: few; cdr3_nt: TGTGCCAGCAGTGCGGGCCCGTGGTATGGCTACACCTTC; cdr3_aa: CASSAGPWYGYTF
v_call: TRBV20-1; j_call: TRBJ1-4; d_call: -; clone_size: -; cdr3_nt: TGCAGTGCTAGTGCAATATATTCAAATGAAAAACTGTTTTTT; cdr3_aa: CSASAIYSNEKLFF
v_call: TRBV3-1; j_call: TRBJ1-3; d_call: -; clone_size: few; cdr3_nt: TGTGCCAGCCGCCAGGACTCTGGAAACACCATATATTTT; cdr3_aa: CASRQDSGNTIYF
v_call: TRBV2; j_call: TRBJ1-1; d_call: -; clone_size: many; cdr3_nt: TGTGCCAGCACCAGCTTAGAGGGGAACAGCCCAGCTTTCTTT; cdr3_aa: CASTSLEGNSPAFF
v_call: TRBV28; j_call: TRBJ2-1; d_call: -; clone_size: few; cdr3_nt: TGTGCCAGCAGTTTATACGTCGGGGGAAACTACAATGAGCAGTTCTTC; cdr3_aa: CASSLYVGGNYNEQFF
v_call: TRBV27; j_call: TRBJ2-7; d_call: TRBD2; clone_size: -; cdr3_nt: TGTGCCAGCAGTTTAGTACTAGCGGGAGGGTCCAACTACGAGCAGTACTTC; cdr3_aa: CASSLVLAGGSNYEQYF
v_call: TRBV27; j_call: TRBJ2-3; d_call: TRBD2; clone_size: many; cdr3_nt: TGTGCCAGCCTCCCCATCCCGGGAGGGCCGATCACAGATACGCAGTATTTT; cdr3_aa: CASLPIPGGPITDTQYF
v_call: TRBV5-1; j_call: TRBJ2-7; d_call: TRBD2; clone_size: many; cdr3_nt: TGCGCCAGCAGCTTGGCAGCTAGCGGGAGCTCTTACGAGCAGTACTTC; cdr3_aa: CASSLAASGSSYEQYF
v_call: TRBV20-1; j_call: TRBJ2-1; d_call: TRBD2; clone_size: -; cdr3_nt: TGCAGTGCTAGTAGCGGGCCCGTAGACAATGAGCAGTTCTTC; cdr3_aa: CSASSGPVDNEQFF